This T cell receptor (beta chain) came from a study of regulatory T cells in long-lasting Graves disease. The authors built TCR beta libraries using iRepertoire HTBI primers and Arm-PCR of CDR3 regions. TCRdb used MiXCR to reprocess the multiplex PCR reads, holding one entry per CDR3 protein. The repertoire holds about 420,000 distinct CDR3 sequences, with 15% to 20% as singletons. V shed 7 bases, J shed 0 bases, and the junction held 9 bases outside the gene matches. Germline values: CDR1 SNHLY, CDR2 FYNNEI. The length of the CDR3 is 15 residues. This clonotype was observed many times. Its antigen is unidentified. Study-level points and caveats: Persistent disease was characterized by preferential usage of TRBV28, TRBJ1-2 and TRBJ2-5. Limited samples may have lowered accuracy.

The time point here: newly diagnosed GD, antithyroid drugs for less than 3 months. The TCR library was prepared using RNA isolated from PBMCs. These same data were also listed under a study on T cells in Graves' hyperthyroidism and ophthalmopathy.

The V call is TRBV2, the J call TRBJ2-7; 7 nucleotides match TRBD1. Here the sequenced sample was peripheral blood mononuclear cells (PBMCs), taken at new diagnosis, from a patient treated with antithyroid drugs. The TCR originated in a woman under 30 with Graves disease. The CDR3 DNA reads TGTGCCAGCATCGGGCGAGGGGACAGCTCCTACGAGCAGTACTTC. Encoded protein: CASIGRGDSSYEQYF.